This TCR beta chain was found in a study of T cell responses to AZD1222 COVID-19 vaccine. This clone has just one count. Its cognate antigen is unknown. Study outcomes and limitations: Spike-specific TCRs gained breadth and depth after people received two AZD1222 doses.

The table came from immunoSEQ multiplex PCR; TCRdb's copy has only in-frame clones and leaves some out. The sample has around 120,000 clones; 87% are singletons. CDR3 size: 15 residues. With V trimmed by 6 bases and J by 6 bases, 5 bases remained unmatched. CDR1 and CDR2 from the germline V gene are SGHTA and FQGTGA. The gene calls are TRBV7-3 and TRBJ2-1; TRBD2 matches at 13 bases. Source: peripheral blood, taken on day 0 of AZD1222 vaccination. The TCR comes from an adult in good health. The CDR3 here is CASSLGLAGPNEQFF. The CDR3 DNA reads as TGTGCCAGCAGTTTGGGACTAGCGGGACCCAATGAGCAGTTCTTC.